This T cell receptor beta chain came from a study of vaccination and CD4 T cells after COVID-19. Overall study: Participants, all vaccine recipients, received two doses of either BNT162b2 or mRNA-1273.

Oncomine TCR Beta short-read sequencing was applied to DNA from cultured CD4+ T cells. A single record per CDR3 protein comes from TCRdb applying MiXCR to the PCR reads. The sample includes around 2,000 distinct CDR3 sequences, just over 15% seen only once; the top ten take 20% to 25%. Of note for this clonotype: The antigen is undetermined.

Treatment here: roughly 10-day PBMC culture with coronavirus spike peptide pools or control peptides (ViraFEST assay). The unexposed donor's CD4+ T cells were collected before the COVID-19 pandemic (2011-2018). Per germline, CDR1 MGHRA and CDR2 YSYEKL. V was pared by 0 bases and J by 5 bases, with 9 bases of the junction left unmatched. This CDR3 contains 17 residues. V gene TRBV4-1 combines with J gene TRBJ2-4, with TRBD2 matching over 8 bases. The sequencing input was CD4+ T cells from blood, cultured in vitro. The receptor was derived from a human donor in good health. CDR3 bases: TGCGCCAGCAGCCAAGATCCCTGGCGGGAGGCCCAAAACATTCAGTACTTC. Translating it yields CASSQDPWREAQNIQYF.